The clone carrying this TCR beta chain was counted between two and nine times. Its antigen remains unidentified. This table comes from immunoSEQ multiplex PCR, and its TCRdb copy is limited to in-frame clones, with some not included. Of about 980,000 clones listed, 76% were seen once; the top ten hold 1.5%. This sample was taken from a study of shared clonotypes between healthy human individuals. General study findings and limits: Represented genetic and exposure-history diversity was restricted by having few donors. The sharing of roughly 5% of naive CD4 clonotypes was seen across a few donors.

The CDR3 runs to 16 residues. Germline CDR1 and CDR2: SGHRS and YFSETQ. The V and J ends lost 0 bases and 11 bases respectively, with 18 bases between them. Sequencing input: memory CD4+ T cells sorted from blood. This sample's subset: CD45RA-negative fraction. This sequence was found in a man between 18 and 29 years old in good health. The V and J genes are TRBV5-1 and TRBJ1-6, with D perhaps TRBD1 (5 bases). CDR3 sequence reads: CASSLGGAGTQAPLHF. CDR3 nucleotide sequence: TGCGCCAGCAGCTTGGGTGGTGCAGGGACTCAAGCACCCCTCCACTTT.